This T cell receptor (beta chain) was recorded in a study of blood T cell repertoires in COVID-19. CDR1 is KGHDR and CDR2 is SFDVKD in the germline V gene. This CDR3 comprises 15 residues. V gave up 0 bases and J gave up 8 bases; unmatched junction bases: 5. Method: immunoSEQ multiplex PCR; TCRdb's copy keeps in-frame clones and lacks some. Of a few hundred thousand clones in the sample, approximately 90% were seen once. For recovered donors of Cohort 3, there were two negative PCRs, clearance, or symptom resolution. The origin of this receptor is a man aged 30-40 years who had recovered from COVID-19. The sequencing input was PBMCs or T cells enriched from blood (not recorded which). The V gene is TRBV24-1, the J gene TRBJ1-2; 10 bases line up with TRBD1. The CDR3 reads CATSDLPRGQGGYTF. The CDR3 DNA reads TGTGCCACCAGTGATTTGCCCCGGGGACAGGGGGGCTACACCTTC.